The 17 T cell receptor beta chains below were found in one sample sequenced in a study of regulatory T cells in long-lasting Graves disease (dated by TCRdb to about 2021). The library relied on multiplex PCR. Sequenced using an Illumina HiSeq 4000. To build TCR beta libraries, CDR3 regions were amplified by Arm-PCR using iRepertoire HTBI primers. TCRdb trimmed public reads at Q25 via fastp, called clones via MiXCR and kept in-frame beta chains. Duplicate CDR3 protein sequences are folded into a single record with the most common DNA and genes. The table for this sample lists 400,000 to 450,000 distinct CDR3 sequences; 15% of them were counted only once. 16% of the sample is held by the ten biggest clonotypes. The time point label on this specimen signifies: newly diagnosed GD, antithyroid drugs for less than 3 months. RNA was extracted from PBMCs in TRIzol for both TCR sequencing and RNA sequencing.

The same sample was also used in a study of T cells in Graves' hyperthyroidism and ophthalmopathy.

This sample comprised peripheral blood mononuclear cells (PBMCs), obtained at new diagnosis, from a patient treated with antithyroid drugs. Receptors originate from a woman aged 30 to 39 with Graves disease. Donor details come from another sample of the same person, matched by shared clones.

As concerns this clonotype: A far larger clone is only one base removed, so a read error is likely. The gene calls are TRBV11-2 and TRBJ2-7; no reliable D call. The CDR3 length is 14 residues. The germline gives CDR1 SGHAT, CDR2 FQNNGV. V shed 6 bases and J shed 6 bases, with 18 bases lying between them. CDR3 sequence: CASSGASPPPEQYF. DNA of the CDR3: TGTGCCAGCAGTGGAGCCAGTCCACCCCCCGAGCAGTACTTC.

This clonotype has a handful of counts. This rearrangement joins TRBV29-1 to TRBJ1-6; 8 bases agree with TRBD1. The germline V gene encodes CDR1 SQVTM and CDR2 ANQGSEA. After removal of 6 bases from V and 6 bases from J, the junction contained 4 bases not matched to a gene. The CDR3 spans 13 residues. The CDR3 here is CSVRTGTNSPLHF. The CDR3 region has the DNA TGCAGCGTCCGGACAGGGACTAATTCACCCCTCCACTTT.

As for this clonotype: It may be a read error: a sequence one base away is much more abundant. The chain has TRBV19 and TRBJ1-1; D call uncertain. CDR3 length: 13 amino acids. The V gene's germline CDR1 is LNHDA and CDR2 SQIVND (reference sequence). The ends were cut back, 3 bases at V and 6 bases at J, with 11 bases in the middle. As DNA, the CDR3 is TGTGCCAGTAGTATCGAACGAGGCGCTGAAGCTTTCTTT. As protein: CASSIERGAEAFF. The variable domain in full, completed from reference TRBV19 and TRBJ1-1, reads DGGITQSPKYLFRKEGQNVTLSCEQNLNHDAMYWYRQDPGQGLRLIYYSQIVNDFQKGDIAEGYSVSREKKESFPLTVTSAQKNPTAFYLCASSIERGAEAFFGQGTRLTVV.

A remark on this clonotype: A single base separates this from a much larger clone, so it may be a read error. The chain links TRBV30 to TRBJ2-3; no definite D call. The assigned J gene may be wrong: the sequence end matches TRBJ2-5 better. The CDR3 is 12 amino acids. Germline lookup yields CDR1 GTSNPN and CDR2 SVGIG (reference sequence). The CDR3 sequence is CAWSVEWETQYF. The CDR3 region has the DNA TGTGCCTGGAGTGTAGAGTGGGAGACCCAGTACTTC.

This clonotype was counted a few times. The rearrangement links TRBV6-2 or TRBV6-3 to TRBJ2-2, with TRBD1 matching over 7 bases. CDR3 length equals 16 residues. Germline-derived CDR1 and CDR2 are MNHEY and SVGEGT. Trimming cost V 0 bases and J 2 bases; bases outside gene matches: 3. The CDR3 region is CASSYSRTGNTGELFF. CDR3 coding DNA: TGTGCCAGCAGTTACTCGAGGACAGGAAACACCGGGGAGCTGTTTTTT.

The chain combines TRBV10-3 with TRBJ2-3, with D maybe TRBD2 (5 bases). This CDR3 region has 16 residues. The germline gives CDR1 ENHRY, CDR2 SYGVKD. Trimming pared 3 bases from V and 0 bases from J, leaving 13 bases between. The CDR3, as DNA: TGTGCCATCAGTGATCGTCAGCGAGGGAGCACAGATACGCAGTATTTT. It codes for CAISDRQRGSTDTQYF.

This clonotype was counted at least ten times. This sequence joins TRBV4-1 and TRBJ2-7; D unresolved. CDR1 and CDR2 (germline): MGHRA, YSYEKL. Between the trimmed V and J ends, which lost 4 bases and 0 bases, there was a span of 10 bases. The CDR3 is 14 residues long. This chain's CDR3 is CASSPLGNSYEQYF. In DNA form, the CDR3 reads TGCGCCAGCAGCCCTTTGGGGAACTCCTACGAGCAGTACTTC.

In its sample, this clonotype was seen many times. The J gene is TRBJ1-2, the V gene TRBV27; D remains ambiguous. CDR1 and CDR2 (germline): MNHEY, SMNVEV (reference sequence). V was trimmed by 5 bases and J by 0 bases, leaving 19 bases between them. This CDR3 contains 17 residues. CDR3 nucleotide sequence: TGTGCCAGCAGTCATGATCGTCGGGCAGGAACTAACTATGGCTACACCTTC. Amino acids: CASSHDRRAGTNYGYTF.

The chain recombines TRBV29-1 with TRBJ2-7, with TRBD2 identical over 7 bases. Germline V lookup: CDR1 SQVTM, CDR2 ANQGSEA. V was pared by 7 bases and J by 0 bases, with 12 bases of the junction left unmatched. The CDR3 consists of 15 residues. The CDR3 DNA follows: TGCAGCGCGGGGGGTAGGGCCGCTAACTCCTACGAGCAGTACTTC. Its translation: CSAGGRAANSYEQYF.

This clonotype was counted at least ten times. This CDR3 is CASSLAPGTSLAGETQYF. CDR3 nucleotide sequence: TGTGCCAGCAGCTTAGCGCCAGGGACCTCGCTAGCGGGGGAGACCCAGTACTTC. The rearrangement joins TRBV7-9 to TRBJ2-5, with 9 bases matching TRBD2. V lost 0 bases to trimming and J lost 5 bases; unmatched junction nucleotides: 13. Per germline, CDR1 SEHNR and CDR2 FQNEAQ (reference sequence). The CDR3 contains 18 residues.

Note on this clonotype: It may be a read error: a sequence one base away is much more abundant. The chain employs TRBV27 and TRBJ2-1; 9 bases agree with TRBD2. The CDR3 contains 16 residues. The germline V gene encodes CDR1 MNHEY and CDR2 SMNVEV (reference sequence). The CDR3 sequence is CASSPTSGTSYDEQFF. The DNA of the CDR3 is TGTGCCAGCAGTCCGACTAGCGGAACTTCCTACGATGAGCAGTTCTTC.

This clonotype has a count of ten or more. The chain has TRBV20-1 and TRBJ2-3; 9 bases are shared with TRBD2. V dropped 5 bases and J dropped 0; count of bases not matched to a gene: 9. Germline lookup yields CDR1 DFQATT and CDR2 SNEGSKA (reference sequence). CDR3 length equals 16 residues. CDR3 sequence reads: CSAGQVAGASTDTQYF. CDR3 coding DNA: TGCAGTGCTGGACAGGTAGCGGGGGCCAGCACAGATACGCAGTATTTT.

This clonotype was detected ten times or more. The genes are TRBV11-2 and TRBJ2-2, with TRBD2 matching over 13 bases. The germline V gene has CDR1 SGHAT and CDR2 FQNNGV. Unmatched junction bases numbered 16, after V lost 6 bases and J lost 6 bases. There are 19 residues in the CDR3. The CDR3 loop is CASRESILAGGPLSGELFF. Written as DNA, the CDR3 is TGTGCCAGCAGAGAGTCAATACTAGCGGGAGGGCCCTTATCCGGGGAGCTGTTTTTT.

The genes are TRBV27 and TRBJ2-1; a possible D gene is TRBD1 (6 bases). The CDR3 has 14 amino acids. The germline CDR1 and CDR2 sequences are MNHEY and SMNVEV (reference sequence). The V gene lost 2 bases and the J gene lost 5 bases, with 10 bases spanning the gap. CDR3 residues: CASSLGQLNNEQFF. The CDR3 nucleotides are TGTGCCAGCAGTTTAGGACAGTTAAACAATGAGCAGTTCTTC.

The chain links TRBV7-9 to TRBJ1-1; 7 bases match TRBD1. The CDR3 sequence is 15 residues long. V lost 6 bases, J lost 1 base, and 8 bases stayed unmatched. Germline CDR1 SEHNR, CDR2 FQNEAQ (reference sequence). The CDR3 region is CASSPPRQGNTEAFF. CDR3 in DNA: TGTGCCAGCAGTCCACCGAGACAGGGGAACACTGAAGCTTTCTTT. Supplemented by reference TRBV7-9 and TRBJ1-1, the full variable domain reads DTGVSQNPRHKITKRGQNVTFRCDPISEHNRLYWYRQTLGQGPEFLTYFQNEAQLEKSRLLSDRFSAERPKGSFSTLEIQRTEQGDSAMYLCASSPPRQGNTEAFFGQGTRLTVV.

This clonotype was detected many times. V gene TRBV3-1 combines with J gene TRBJ1-5; D gene ambiguous. The CDR3 sequence is 14 residues long. V dropped 1 base and J dropped 3 bases, with 7 bases sitting between them. Germline CDR1 LGHDT, CDR2 YNNKEL (reference sequence). The CDR3 DNA reads TGTGCCAGCAGCCAAGCCGGGAACAATCAGCCCCAGCATTTT. It specifies CASSQAGNNQPQHF.

This clonotype was detected only a few times. The chain employs TRBV12-3 or TRBV12-4 and TRBJ1-1, with 9 bases fitting TRBD1. The V gene end was trimmed by 4 bases and the J gene end by 4 bases; junction bases not matched to a gene: 13. There are 17 residues in the CDR3. In DNA form, the CDR3 reads TGTGCCAGCAGTTACCGCCGGGACAGGGATAATGTCACTGAAGCTTTCTTT. This gives the protein CASSYRRDRDNVTEAFF.